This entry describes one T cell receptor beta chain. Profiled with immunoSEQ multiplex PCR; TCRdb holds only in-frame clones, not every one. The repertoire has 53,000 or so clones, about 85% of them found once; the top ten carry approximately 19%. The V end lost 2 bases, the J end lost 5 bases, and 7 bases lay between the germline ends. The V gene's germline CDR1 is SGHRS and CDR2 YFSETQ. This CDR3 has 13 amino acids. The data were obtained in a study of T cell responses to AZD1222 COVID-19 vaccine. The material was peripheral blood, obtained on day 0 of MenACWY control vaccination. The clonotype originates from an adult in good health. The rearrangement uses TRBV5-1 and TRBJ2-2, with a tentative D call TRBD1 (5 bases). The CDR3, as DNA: TGCGCCAGCAGCTTACAGGAAACCGGGGAGCTGTTTTTT. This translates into CASSLQETGELFF.